Listed below are T cell receptor beta chains from one sample, sequenced in a study of cytomegalovirus exposure and HLA in healthy donors. Only in-frame clones appear in the TCRdb table, and some are missing; sequencing was by immunoSEQ multiplex PCR. The data contain around 99,000 clones, 55% to 75% of them singletons. The sample comprised PBMCs. The receptors come from a woman aged 70 to 79 in good health and CMV-seropositive. CDR3s include the opening cysteine and the closing phenylalanine or tryptophan. D genes are given only for firm matches. Clone size is stated in some rows and not others, as once, few, many or a class when expanded.

cdr3_nt	cdr3_aa	v_call	d_call	clone_size	j_call
TGTGCCAGCAGTGAAAGAGGACAGAATTCACCCCTCCACTTT	CASSERGQNSPLHF	TRBV6-1	.	.	TRBJ1-6
TGTGCCAGCAGTCTAATGGGCGCTCTCCAAGAGACCCAGTACTTC	CASSLMGALQETQYF	TRBV7-2	.	few	TRBJ2-5
TGTGGAACTAGCGGGGGTGGGACCCAGTACTTC	CGTSGGGTQYF	TRBV20-1	TRBD2	.	TRBJ2-5
TGTGCCTGGGCAGGGGTCAATCAGCCCCAGCATTTT	CAWAGVNQPQHF	TRBV30	.	.	TRBJ1-5
TGTGCCAGCAGTTACTCGAGGGACACTACTAACTATGGCTACACCTTC	CASSYSRDTTNYGYTF	TRBV6-6	.	.	TRBJ1-2
TGTGCCAGCAGTTACTCTCGGGGGGCGGGTACCCACGAGCAGTACTTC	CASSYSRGAGTHEQYF	TRBV6-5	.	once	TRBJ2-7
TGTGCCAGCAGGCGGAGGGCGGGGGGAGGAAACACTGAAGCTTTCTTT	CASRRRAGGGNTEAFF	TRBV25-1	.	.	TRBJ1-1
TGCGCCAGCAGCCAAGATGCCAGCGGGGAGCTGTTTTTT	CASSQDASGELFF	TRBV4-1	.	.	TRBJ2-2
TGTGCCAGCAGCGTAGATGCAGGGAACCCCTACGAGCAGTACTTC	CASSVDAGNPYEQYF	TRBV9	.	.	TRBJ2-7
TGTGCCAGCAGGGAAACAGGGGTCGTTAACTACGAGCAGTACTTC	CASRETGVVNYEQYF	TRBV2	TRBD1	.	TRBJ2-7
TGTGCCAGCAGTTACTCGAAGCTTGCGGCAGATACGCAGTATTTT	CASSYSKLAADTQYF	TRBV6-5	.	.	TRBJ2-3
TGTGCCAGCAGCCCTGGACAGGGGGATGGCTACACCTTC	CASSPGQGDGYTF	TRBV11-3	TRBD1	.	TRBJ1-2
TGTGCCTGGGTACGGACAGGTTGGACTGAAGCTTTCTTT	CAWVRTGWTEAFF	TRBV30	TRBD1	.	TRBJ1-1
TGCACCAGCAGCCAAGCCGACAGGGATGGCTACACCTTC	CTSSQADRDGYTF	TRBV1	.	.	TRBJ1-2
TGTGCCAGCAGCCGGAAGGAGGGAAAACTGTTTTTT	CASSRKEGKLFF	TRBV9	.	.	TRBJ1-4
TGTGCCAGCACCTCCGGTGGGGCTTCCTTCTATGGCTACACCTTC	CASTSGGASFYGYTF	TRBV6-5	.	.	TRBJ1-2
TGTGCCAGCTCAACGAACCCTAGCGGGGGGGTATTCGATGAGCAGTTCTTC	CASSTNPSGGVFDEQFF	TRBV18	TRBD2	few	TRBJ2-1